This T cell receptor beta chain was observed in a study of vaccination effects on CD4 cells after COVID-19. General study points: Common cold coronaviruses were cross-recognized by only 1 of 255 vaccine-induced clones in healthy vaccinees.

CDR3 length: 14 amino acids. Germline V CDR1 and CDR2: MNHEY, SVGAGI. Losses at the gene ends were 5 bases for V and 3 bases for J; bases not matched to a gene: 7. Before any sequencing was done, the ViraFEST assay used viral peptide pools to expand antigen-specific CD4+ T cells. Isolation of CD4+ T cells took place after approximately 10 days of culture. Every participant took two doses of the BNT162b2 or mRNA-1273 vaccine. PBMC were cultured at roughly 2.2 million per well with approximately 9 IU/ml IL-2 and about 9.2 ug/ml peptides. In the case of this clone: Its matching antigen is unknown.

Data came from immunoSEQ multiplex PCR; TCRdb stores just in-frame clones and leaves some out. This table has approximately 65,000 clones, around 69% appearing once. The chain uses TRBV6-5 and TRBJ2-7, with 7 bases fitting TRBD1. The sequencing here drew on CD4+ T cells from PBMCs cultured with HCoV-229E spike peptides, taken after COVID-19 vaccination. The receptor was derived from a human donor who received a COVID-19 vaccine. In DNA form, the CDR3 reads TGTGCCAGCAGTAGAGGGACAGACAGCTACGAGCAGTACGTC. Amino acid sequence: CASSRGTDSYEQYV.